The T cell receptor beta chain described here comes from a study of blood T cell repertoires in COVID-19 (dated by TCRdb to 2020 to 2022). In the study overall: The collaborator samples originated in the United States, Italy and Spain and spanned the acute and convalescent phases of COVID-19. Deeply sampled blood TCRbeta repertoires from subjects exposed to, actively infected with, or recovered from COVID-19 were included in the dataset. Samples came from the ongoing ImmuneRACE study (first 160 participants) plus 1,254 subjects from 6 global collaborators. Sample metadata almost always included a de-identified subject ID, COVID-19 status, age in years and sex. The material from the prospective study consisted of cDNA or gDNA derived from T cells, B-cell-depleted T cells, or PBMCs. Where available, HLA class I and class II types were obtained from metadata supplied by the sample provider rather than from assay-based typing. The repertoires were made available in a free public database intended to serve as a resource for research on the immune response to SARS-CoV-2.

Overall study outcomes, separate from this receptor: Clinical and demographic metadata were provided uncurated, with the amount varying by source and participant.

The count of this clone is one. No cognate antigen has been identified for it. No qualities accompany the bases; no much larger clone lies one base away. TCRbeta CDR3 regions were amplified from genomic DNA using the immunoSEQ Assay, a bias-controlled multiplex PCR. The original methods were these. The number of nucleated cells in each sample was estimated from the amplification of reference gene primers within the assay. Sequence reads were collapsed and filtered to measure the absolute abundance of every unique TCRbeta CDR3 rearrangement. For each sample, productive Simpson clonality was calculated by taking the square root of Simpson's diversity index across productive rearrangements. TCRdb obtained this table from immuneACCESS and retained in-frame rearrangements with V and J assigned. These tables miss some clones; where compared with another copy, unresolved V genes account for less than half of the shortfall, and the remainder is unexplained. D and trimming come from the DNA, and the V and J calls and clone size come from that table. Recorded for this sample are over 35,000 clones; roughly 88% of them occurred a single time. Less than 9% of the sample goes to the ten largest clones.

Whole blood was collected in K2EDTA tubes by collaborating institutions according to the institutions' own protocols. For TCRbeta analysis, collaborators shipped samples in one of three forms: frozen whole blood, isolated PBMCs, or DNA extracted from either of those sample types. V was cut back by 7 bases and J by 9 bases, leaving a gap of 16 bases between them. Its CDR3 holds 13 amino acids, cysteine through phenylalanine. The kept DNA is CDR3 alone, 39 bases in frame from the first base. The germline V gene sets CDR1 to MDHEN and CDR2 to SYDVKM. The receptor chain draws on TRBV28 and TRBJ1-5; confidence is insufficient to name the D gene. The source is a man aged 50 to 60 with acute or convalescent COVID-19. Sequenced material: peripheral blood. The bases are TGTGCCAGCATGGAGGGCGGGATCGCGCCCCAGCATTTT. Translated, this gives CASMEGGIAPQHF.